The clone carrying this T cell receptor (beta chain) was counted a few times. After constant-region reverse-primer amplification, full-length variable regions underwent semi-nested PCR with Nested Universal Primer A. MiXCR was run by TCRdb on the 5' RACE reads, yielding one entry per CDR3 protein. The sample consists of more than 55,000 distinct CDR3 sequences, around 21% of them appearing once. V lost 6 bases and J lost 0, with 12 bases in between. From germline, CDR1 is SGHKS and CDR2 YYEKEE (reference sequence). The CDR3 spans 15 residues. Tregs were sorted as CD4+CD25+CD127-/low cells. The sequence was collected from a female donor with breast cancer. Sequences were obtained from tumor-infiltrating Tregs sorted from the breast tumor. The rearrangement uses TRBV5-5 and TRBJ2-2; D remains ambiguous. CDR3 in DNA: TGTGCCAGCACCCTGGGCTGGGCGAACACCGGGGAGCTGTTTTTT. Amino acids: CASTLGWANTGELFF.